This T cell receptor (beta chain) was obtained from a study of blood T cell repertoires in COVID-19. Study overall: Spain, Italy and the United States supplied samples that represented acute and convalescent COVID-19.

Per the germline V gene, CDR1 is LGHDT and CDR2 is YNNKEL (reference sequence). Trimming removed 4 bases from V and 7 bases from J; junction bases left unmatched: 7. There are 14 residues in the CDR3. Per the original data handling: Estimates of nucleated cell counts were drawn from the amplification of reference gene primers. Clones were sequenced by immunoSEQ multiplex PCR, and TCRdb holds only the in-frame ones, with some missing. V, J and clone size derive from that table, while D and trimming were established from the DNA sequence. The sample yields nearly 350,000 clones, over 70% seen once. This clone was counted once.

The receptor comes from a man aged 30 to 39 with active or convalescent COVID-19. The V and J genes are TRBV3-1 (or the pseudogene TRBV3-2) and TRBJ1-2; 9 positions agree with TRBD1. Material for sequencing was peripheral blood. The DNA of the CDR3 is TGTGCCAGCAGCCGGGGACAGGGATTTTGTGGCTACACCTTC. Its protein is CASSRGQGFCGYTF.